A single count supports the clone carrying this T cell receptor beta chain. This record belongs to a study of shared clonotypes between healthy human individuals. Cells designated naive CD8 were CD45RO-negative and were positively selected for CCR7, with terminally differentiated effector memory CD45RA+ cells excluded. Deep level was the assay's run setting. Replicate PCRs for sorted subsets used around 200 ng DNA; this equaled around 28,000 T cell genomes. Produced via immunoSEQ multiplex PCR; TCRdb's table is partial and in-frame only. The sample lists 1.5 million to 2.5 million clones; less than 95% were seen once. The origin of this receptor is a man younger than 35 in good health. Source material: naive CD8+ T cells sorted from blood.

CDR3 sequence: CASSSDTGQGGRDTQYF. CDR3 sequence (DNA): TGTGCCAGCAGCTCCGACACCGGACAGGGAGGGCGGGATACGCAGTATTTT. The chain joins TRBV7-9 to TRBJ2-3; possible D gene TRBD1, 8 bases. The V gene's germline CDR1 is SEHNR and CDR2 FQNEAQ (reference sequence). The CDR3 is made up of 17 amino acids. V gave up 4 bases and J gave up 6 bases, with 23 bases separating them.